This T cell receptor (beta chain) was sequenced during a study of shared clonotypes between healthy human individuals. Libraries were prepared by immunoSEQ multiplex PCR; TCRdb keeps only in-frame clonotypes and omits some of them. In the table there are about 1.5 million clones, 95% to 99% of which are singletons. The CDR3 is 15 amino acids. The V segment lost 3 bases and the J segment 3 bases; nucleotides outside the gene matches: 3. Germline CDR1 and CDR2: SGDLS and YYNGEE. Material: naive CD4+ T cells sorted from blood. Sample subset: CD45RA+ positively selected. The TCR originated in a man aged 25-40 years in good health. This sequence joins TRBV9 and TRBJ2-2; TRBD1 matches 9 bases. DNA for the CDR3: TGTGCCAGCAGCGCCCGACAGGGGGACACCGGGGAGCTGTTTTTT. Translated: CASSARQGDTGELFF.